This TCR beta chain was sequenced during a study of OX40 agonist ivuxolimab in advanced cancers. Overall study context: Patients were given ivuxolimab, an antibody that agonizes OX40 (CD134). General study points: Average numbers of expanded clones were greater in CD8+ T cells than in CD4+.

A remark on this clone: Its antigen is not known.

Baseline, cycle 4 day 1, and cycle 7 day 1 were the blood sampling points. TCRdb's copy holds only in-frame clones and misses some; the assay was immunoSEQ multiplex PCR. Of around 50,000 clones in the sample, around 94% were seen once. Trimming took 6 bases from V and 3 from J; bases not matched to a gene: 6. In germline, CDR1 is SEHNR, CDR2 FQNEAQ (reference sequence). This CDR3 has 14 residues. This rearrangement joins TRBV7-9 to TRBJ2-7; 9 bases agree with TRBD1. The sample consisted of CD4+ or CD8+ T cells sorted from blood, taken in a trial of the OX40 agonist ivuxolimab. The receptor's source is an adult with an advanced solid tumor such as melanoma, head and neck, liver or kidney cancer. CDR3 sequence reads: CASSPRQGDYEQYF. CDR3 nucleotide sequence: TGTGCCAGCAGTCCCCGACAGGGGGACTACGAGCAGTACTTC.